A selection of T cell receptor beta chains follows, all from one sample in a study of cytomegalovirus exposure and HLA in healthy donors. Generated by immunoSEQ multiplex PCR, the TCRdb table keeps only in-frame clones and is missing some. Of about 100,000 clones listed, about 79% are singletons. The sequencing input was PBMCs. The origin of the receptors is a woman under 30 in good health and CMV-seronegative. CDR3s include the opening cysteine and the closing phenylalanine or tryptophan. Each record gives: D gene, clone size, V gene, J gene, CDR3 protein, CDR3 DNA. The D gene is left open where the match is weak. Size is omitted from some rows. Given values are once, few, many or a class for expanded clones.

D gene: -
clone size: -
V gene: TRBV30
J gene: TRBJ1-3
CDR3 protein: CAWSLGWSSGNTIYF
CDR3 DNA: TGTGCCTGGAGTCTGGGTTGGAGCTCTGGAAACACCATATATTTT

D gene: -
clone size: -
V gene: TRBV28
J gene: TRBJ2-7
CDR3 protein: CASSFQLAAVHEQYF
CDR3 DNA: TGTGCCAGCAGTTTTCAATTGGCTGCCGTCCACGAGCAGTACTTC

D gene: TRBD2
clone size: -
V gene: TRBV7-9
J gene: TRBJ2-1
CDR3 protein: CASSDPGAGGSNEQFF
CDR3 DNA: TGTGCCAGCAGCGATCCGGGGGCGGGAGGCTCCAATGAGCAGTTCTTC

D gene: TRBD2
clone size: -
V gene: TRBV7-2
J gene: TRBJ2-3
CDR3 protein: CASSYQPSGNTQYF
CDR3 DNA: TGTGCCAGCAGCTATCAGCCTAGCGGAAATACGCAGTATTTT

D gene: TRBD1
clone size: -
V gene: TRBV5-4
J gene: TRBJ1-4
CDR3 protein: CASSLRQGAGEKLFF
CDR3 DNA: TGTGCCAGCAGCTTGCGACAGGGGGCAGGGGAAAAACTGTTTTTT

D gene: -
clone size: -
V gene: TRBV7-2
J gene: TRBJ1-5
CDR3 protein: CASSVSVGQPQHF
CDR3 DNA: TGTGCCAGCAGCGTCTCGGTTGGTCAGCCCCAGCATTTT

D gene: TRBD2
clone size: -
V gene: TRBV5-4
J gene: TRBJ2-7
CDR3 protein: CASSFAGGASLEQYF
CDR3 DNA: TGTGCCAGCAGCTTTGCCGGGGGGGCCTCACTCGAGCAGTACTTC

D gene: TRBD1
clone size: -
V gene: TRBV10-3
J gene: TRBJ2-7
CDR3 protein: CAISGRKDRGGEQYF
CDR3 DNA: TGTGCCATCAGTGGGAGAAAGGACAGGGGAGGCGAGCAGTACTTC

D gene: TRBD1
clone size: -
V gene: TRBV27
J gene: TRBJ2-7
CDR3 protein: CASSSDRGPYEQYF
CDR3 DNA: TGTGCCAGCAGTTCGGACAGGGGCCCCTACGAGCAGTACTTC

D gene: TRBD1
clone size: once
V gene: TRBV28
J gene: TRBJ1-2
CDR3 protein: CASDTGDWGYTF
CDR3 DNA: TGTGCCAGCGATACAGGGGATTGGGGCTACACCTTC

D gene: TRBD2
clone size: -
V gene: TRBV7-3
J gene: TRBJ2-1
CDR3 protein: CASSPSAAGGDEQFF
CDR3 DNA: TGTGCCAGCAGCCCATCCGCGGCGGGAGGCGATGAGCAGTTCTTC

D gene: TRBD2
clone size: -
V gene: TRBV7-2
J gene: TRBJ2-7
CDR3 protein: CASSLDSPSGAYEQYF
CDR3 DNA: TGTGCCAGCAGCTTAGACTCTCCTAGCGGGGCCTACGAGCAGTACTTC

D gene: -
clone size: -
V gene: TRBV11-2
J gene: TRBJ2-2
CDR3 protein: CASSEYTGELFF
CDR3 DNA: TGTGCCAGCAGCGAGTACACCGGGGAGCTGTTTTTT

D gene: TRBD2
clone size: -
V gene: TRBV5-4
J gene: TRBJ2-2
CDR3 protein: CASSTSGNANTGELFF
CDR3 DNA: TGTGCCAGCTCGACTAGCGGCAACGCGAACACCGGGGAGCTGTTTTTT